The rows below give T cell receptor beta chains drawn from one sample of a study of OX40 agonist ivuxolimab in advanced cancers. Measured with immunoSEQ multiplex PCR; TCRdb has only the in-frame clones, and not every one. Found here are about 77,000 clones, roughly 89% of them singletons; the top ten hold approximately 2.3%. The specimen comprised CD4+ or CD8+ T cells sorted from blood, sampled in a trial of the OX40 agonist ivuxolimab. The receptors here all came from an adult with an advanced solid tumor such as melanoma, head and neck, liver or kidney cancer. The CDR3 runs from the conserved cysteine through the conserved F or W. Fields, in order: J gene, D gene, V gene, clone size, CDR3 protein, CDR3 DNA. The D gene is left open where the match is weak. Expanded clones get a size class; other rows say once, few or many, or leave the size out.

j_gene: TRBJ2-1; d_gene: NA; v_gene: TRBV5-1; abundance: NA; CDR3aa: CASSPAGIPGYEQFF; CDR3nt: TGCGCCAGCAGCCCGGCGGGGATACCTGGTTATGAGCAGTTCTTC
j_gene: TRBJ1-1; d_gene: TRBD1; v_gene: TRBV28; abundance: NA; CDR3aa: CASSEDRANTEAFF; CDR3nt: TGTGCCAGCAGTGAGGACAGGGCTAACACTGAAGCTTTCTTT
j_gene: TRBJ2-2; d_gene: TRBD2; v_gene: TRBV5-4; abundance: NA; CDR3aa: CASSLPSGENTGELFF; CDR3nt: TGTGCCAGCAGCTTGCCCAGCGGGGAAAACACCGGGGAGCTGTTTTTT
j_gene: TRBJ2-5; d_gene: TRBD2; v_gene: TRBV9; abundance: NA; CDR3aa: CASSVGTGGGETQYF; CDR3nt: TGTGCCAGCAGCGTAGGGACGGGAGGTGGAGAGACCCAGTACTTC
j_gene: TRBJ2-3; d_gene: TRBD2; v_gene: TRBV28; abundance: NA; CDR3aa: CASSPSGRSTDTQYF; CDR3nt: TGTGCCAGCTCCCCAAGCGGGAGATCCACAGATACGCAGTATTTT
j_gene: TRBJ1-1; d_gene: NA; v_gene: TRBV9; abundance: few; CDR3aa: CASTLGDQNTEAFF; CDR3nt: TGTGCCAGCACCCTCGGGGACCAGAACACTGAAGCTTTCTTT
j_gene: TRBJ1-5; d_gene: NA; v_gene: TRBV7-9; abundance: NA; CDR3aa: CASSWGGNQPQHF; CDR3nt: TGTGCCAGCAGCTGGGGGGGAAATCAGCCCCAGCATTTT
j_gene: TRBJ2-1; d_gene: TRBD2; v_gene: TRBV5-1; abundance: NA; CDR3aa: CASSLGLAAGVDEQFF; CDR3nt: TGCGCCAGCAGCCTGGGACTAGCGGCCGGGGTGGATGAGCAGTTCTTC
j_gene: TRBJ1-3; d_gene: NA; v_gene: TRBV5-5; abundance: NA; CDR3aa: CASSLLFQRSSGNTIYF; CDR3nt: TGTGCCAGCAGCCTCCTGTTCCAGAGGAGCTCTGGAAACACCATATATTTT
j_gene: TRBJ2-1; d_gene: TRBD2; v_gene: TRBV27; abundance: NA; CDR3aa: CASSLVAGGYNEQFF; CDR3nt: TGTGCCAGCAGTTTAGTAGCGGGGGGATACAATGAGCAGTTCTTC
j_gene: TRBJ1-1; d_gene: NA; v_gene: TRBV29-1; abundance: NA; CDR3aa: CSGRSSGTEAFF; CDR3nt: TGCAGCGGGAGGTCAAGCGGGACTGAAGCTTTCTTT
j_gene: TRBJ1-5; d_gene: NA; v_gene: TRBV11-2; abundance: NA; CDR3aa: CASSRIYRQPQHF; CDR3nt: TGTGCCAGCAGCCGGATTTACCGTCAGCCCCAGCATTTT
j_gene: TRBJ2-4; d_gene: NA; v_gene: TRBV19; abundance: NA; CDR3aa: CASSIQGRQNIQYF; CDR3nt: TGTGCCAGTAGTATTCAGGGCCGGCAGAACATTCAGTACTTC
j_gene: TRBJ1-1; d_gene: TRBD1; v_gene: TRBV5-4; abundance: NA; CDR3aa: CASSQGDRENTEAFF; CDR3nt: TGTGCCAGCAGCCAGGGGGACAGAGAGAACACTGAAGCTTTCTTT
j_gene: TRBJ2-3; d_gene: NA; v_gene: TRBV19; abundance: NA; CDR3aa: CASSTTVADTQYF; CDR3nt: TGTGCCAGTAGTACGACAGTTGCAGATACGCAGTATTTT
j_gene: TRBJ1-1; d_gene: NA; v_gene: TRBV28; abundance: NA; CDR3aa: CASSSPAVTEAFF; CDR3nt: TGTGCCAGCAGTTCCCCGGCAGTCACTGAAGCTTTCTTT
j_gene: TRBJ1-3; d_gene: TRBD1; v_gene: TRBV18; abundance: NA; CDR3aa: CASSPQAGGAGNTIYF; CDR3nt: TGTGCCAGCTCACCACAGGCAGGGGGCGCTGGAAACACCATATATTTT
j_gene: TRBJ1-4; d_gene: TRBD1; v_gene: TRBV5-1; abundance: NA; CDR3aa: CASSLVQGLGEKLFF; CDR3nt: TGCGCCAGCAGCTTGGTACAGGGGCTGGGTGAAAAACTGTTTTTT
j_gene: TRBJ1-5; d_gene: NA; v_gene: TRBV19; abundance: NA; CDR3aa: CASSMGGGGQPQHF; CDR3nt: TGTGCCAGTAGTATGGGGGGGGGAGGTCAGCCCCAGCATTTT
j_gene: TRBJ1-1; d_gene: NA; v_gene: TRBV11-2; abundance: NA; CDR3aa: CASSITPSNTEAFF; CDR3nt: TGTGCCAGCAGCATCACACCTTCAAACACTGAAGCTTTCTTT
j_gene: TRBJ1-5; d_gene: NA; v_gene: TRBV4-1; abundance: NA; CDR3aa: CASSQDAGGNQPQHF; CDR3nt: TGCGCCAGCAGCCAAGATGCCGGGGGCAATCAGCCCCAGCATTTT
j_gene: TRBJ1-5; d_gene: TRBD1; v_gene: TRBV6-1; abundance: NA; CDR3aa: CASSEAGLQGRNQPQHF; CDR3nt: TGTGCCAGCAGTGAAGCGGGATTACAGGGGCGGAATCAGCCCCAGCATTTT
j_gene: TRBJ1-1; d_gene: NA; v_gene: TRBV14; abundance: NA; CDR3aa: CASSQKRDTEAFF; CDR3nt: TGTGCCAGCAGCCAAAAGAGGGACACTGAAGCTTTCTTT
j_gene: TRBJ2-2; d_gene: NA; v_gene: TRBV7-9; abundance: NA; CDR3aa: CASDQPGRWAGELFF; CDR3nt: TGTGCCAGCGACCAACCGGGACGGTGGGCCGGGGAGCTGTTTTTT
j_gene: TRBJ1-6; d_gene: NA; v_gene: TRBV11-2; abundance: NA; CDR3aa: CASRYKAMGQEDSPLHF; CDR3nt: TGTGCCAGCAGGTACAAGGCCATGGGCCAGGAGGATTCACCCCTCCACTTT
j_gene: TRBJ1-4; d_gene: NA; v_gene: TRBV5-5; abundance: NA; CDR3aa: CASSPDGNEKLFF; CDR3nt: TGTGCCAGCAGCCCGGACGGTAATGAAAAACTGTTTTTT
j_gene: TRBJ1-2; d_gene: NA; v_gene: TRBV19; abundance: NA; CDR3aa: CASSIIRDGGYTF; CDR3nt: TGTGCCAGTAGTATAATCCGAGACGGAGGCTACACCTTC
j_gene: TRBJ2-2; d_gene: TRBD2; v_gene: TRBV5-8; abundance: NA; CDR3aa: CASSFLAGGMNTGELFF; CDR3nt: TGTGCCAGCAGCTTTCTAGCGGGGGGGATGAACACCGGGGAGCTGTTTTTT
j_gene: TRBJ2-7; d_gene: NA; v_gene: TRBV10-3; abundance: once; CDR3aa: CAISESLGQPPYEQYF; CDR3nt: TGTGCCATCAGTGAGTCCCTAGGGCAGCCCCCCTACGAGCAGTACTTC
j_gene: TRBJ1-1; d_gene: NA; v_gene: TRBV5-4; abundance: NA; CDR3aa: CASSLAYGGEAFF; CDR3nt: TGTGCCAGCAGCTTGGCCTACGGGGGTGAGGCTTTCTTT
j_gene: TRBJ1-4; d_gene: TRBD1; v_gene: TRBV7-9; abundance: once; CDR3aa: CASSPARDRPNEKLFF; CDR3nt: TGTGCCAGCAGCCCGGCCCGGGACAGGCCTAATGAAAAACTGTTTTTT
j_gene: TRBJ2-5; d_gene: NA; v_gene: TRBV5-1; abundance: NA; CDR3aa: CASSFLEAGGTQYF; CDR3nt: TGCGCCAGCAGCTTCCTCGAGGCCGGGGGGACCCAGTACTTC
j_gene: TRBJ2-7; d_gene: TRBD1; v_gene: TRBV30; abundance: NA; CDR3aa: CAWTSARQGNNEQYF; CDR3nt: TGTGCCTGGACATCCGCCCGACAGGGTAACAACGAGCAGTACTTC
j_gene: TRBJ2-1; d_gene: NA; v_gene: TRBV7-2; abundance: NA; CDR3aa: CASSLDGGEQFF; CDR3nt: TGTGCCAGCAGCTTAGATGGGGGTGAGCAGTTCTTC
j_gene: TRBJ2-7; d_gene: NA; v_gene: TRBV28; abundance: NA; CDR3aa: CASLNEGLNEQYF; CDR3nt: TGTGCCAGCCTTAATGAGGGCCTCAACGAGCAGTACTTC
j_gene: TRBJ1-3; d_gene: NA; v_gene: TRBV28; abundance: NA; CDR3aa: CASSPPRGVGNTIYF; CDR3nt: TGTGCCAGCAGTCCACCCCGAGGGGTTGGAAACACCATATATTTT
j_gene: TRBJ1-1; d_gene: NA; v_gene: TRBV5-1; abundance: NA; CDR3aa: CASSLAGIAFF; CDR3nt: TGCGCCAGCAGCTTGGCCGGGATTGCTTTCTTT
j_gene: TRBJ1-2; d_gene: TRBD1; v_gene: TRBV5-4; abundance: few; CDR3aa: CASSLPFDRAGYTF; CDR3nt: TGTGCCAGCAGCTTACCGTTCGACAGGGCTGGCTACACCTTC
j_gene: TRBJ2-7; d_gene: NA; v_gene: TRBV21-1; abundance: NA; CDR3aa: CASSKRDRGPTYEQYF; CDR3nt: TGTGCCAGCAGCAAAAGGGACAGGGGGCCCACCTACGAGCAGTACTTC
j_gene: TRBJ2-1; d_gene: TRBD2; v_gene: TRBV5-1; abundance: NA; CDR3aa: CASSSQTSGSGKEQFF; CDR3nt: TGCGCCAGCAGCTCCCAAACTAGCGGGAGTGGGAAAGAGCAGTTCTTC
j_gene: TRBJ1-5; d_gene: TRBD1; v_gene: TRBV7-9; abundance: NA; CDR3aa: CASSPIGQDGKQPQHF; CDR3nt: TGTGCCAGCAGCCCAATAGGACAGGATGGAAAACAGCCCCAGCATTTT
j_gene: TRBJ2-1; d_gene: TRBD2; v_gene: TRBV5-4; abundance: few; CDR3aa: CASSSSSGAYNEQFF; CDR3nt: TGTGCCAGCAGCTCCTCTAGCGGAGCCTACAATGAGCAGTTCTTC
j_gene: TRBJ1-1; d_gene: NA; v_gene: TRBV21-1; abundance: NA; CDR3aa: CASSNGRRGTEAFF; CDR3nt: TGTGCCAGCAGCAACGGGCGGCGGGGGACTGAAGCTTTCTTT
j_gene: TRBJ2-4; d_gene: TRBD1; v_gene: TRBV19; abundance: NA; CDR3aa: CASSSTGGNIQYF; CDR3nt: TGTGCCAGTAGTTCGACAGGGGGAAACATTCAGTACTTC
j_gene: TRBJ1-2; d_gene: TRBD1; v_gene: TRBV27; abundance: NA; CDR3aa: CASSFHRGRDGYTF; CDR3nt: TGTGCCAGCAGTTTTCACAGGGGGAGGGATGGCTACACCTTC
j_gene: TRBJ1-6; d_gene: NA; v_gene: TRBV6-1; abundance: NA; CDR3aa: CASRTRQADNSPLHF; CDR3nt: TGTGCCAGCAGGACCCGGCAGGCGGATAATTCACCCCTCCACTTT
j_gene: TRBJ1-2; d_gene: NA; v_gene: TRBV27; abundance: NA; CDR3aa: CASSTRENYGYTF; CDR3nt: TGTGCCAGCAGTACAAGGGAAAACTATGGCTACACCTTC
j_gene: TRBJ2-7; d_gene: NA; v_gene: TRBV5-1; abundance: NA; CDR3aa: CASSFNLLGEQYF; CDR3nt: TGCGCCAGCAGCTTCAATCTTTTGGGGGAGCAGTACTTC
j_gene: TRBJ1-1; d_gene: NA; v_gene: TRBV5-1; abundance: NA; CDR3aa: CASSLAPMGVGNTEAFF; CDR3nt: TGCGCCAGCAGCTTGGCCCCAATGGGGGTAGGGAACACTGAAGCTTTCTTT
j_gene: TRBJ1-4; d_gene: TRBD1; v_gene: TRBV5-1; abundance: NA; CDR3aa: CASSFGPGQGTNEKLFF; CDR3nt: TGCGCCAGCAGCTTTGGACCGGGACAGGGGACTAATGAAAAACTGTTTTTT
j_gene: TRBJ2-7; d_gene: NA; v_gene: TRBV7-2; abundance: NA; CDR3aa: CASSIRGTRGFYEQYF; CDR3nt: TGTGCCAGCAGCATCAGAGGGACTCGGGGCTTTTACGAGCAGTACTTC
j_gene: TRBJ2-1; d_gene: NA; v_gene: TRBV7-8; abundance: few; CDR3aa: CASRGGERGNEQFF; CDR3nt: TGTGCCAGCCGCGGAGGTGAAAGAGGGAATGAGCAGTTCTTC